A single T cell receptor (beta chain) is shown here with its context. The sample belongs to a study of blood T cell repertoires in COVID-19. The CDR3 covers 12 residues. Germline V gene sequence: CDR1 SGHRS, CDR2 YFSETQ. V was trimmed by 0 bases and J by 7 bases, leaving 7 bases between them. Clones were read by immunoSEQ multiplex PCR, and TCRdb kept only the in-frame ones, dropping some. This repertoire shows 65,000 to 80,000 clones, roughly nine tenths found once; its top ten account for roughly 15%. The TCR was taken from a man older than 75 in a cohort sampled during active COVID-19. The sample taken for sequencing was peripheral blood. The chain is built from TRBV5-1 and TRBJ1-2, with D perhaps TRBD1 (5 bases). The CDR3 DNA reads as TGCGCCAGCAGCTTGGGGGGCCCTGGCTACACCTTC. This codes for CASSLGGPGYTF.